The 21 T cell receptor beta chains reported below all come from one sample, sequenced in a study of monozygotic twins with inflammatory bowel disease (dated by TCRdb to the late 2010s). The library was prepared using 5' RACE. Sequencing instrument: Illumina HiSeq 2500. TCRdb reprocessed the raw reads; every CDR3 protein sequence is a single record, and DNA is not supplied. This sample's table lists nearly 450,000 distinct CDR3 sequences. The ten largest clones take up more than 2% of the sample. Sequenced input: blood. These receptors were collected from a human donor with ulcerative colitis or Crohn's disease, or a healthy co-twin of an affected twin (not recorded which).

The chain couples TRBV19 to TRBJ1-5; the D call of TRBD1 rests on TCRdb alone, since no DNA is present to check it. This CDR3 spans 15 amino acids. The V gene's germline CDR1 is LNHDA and CDR2 SQIVND (reference sequence). The CDR3: CASSPRTGWPQPQHF. Full variable domain (remainder filled in from reference TRBV19 and TRBJ1-5): DGGITQSPKYLFRKEGQNVTLSCEQNLNHDAMYWYRQDPGQGLRLIYYSQIVNDFQKGDIAEGYSVSREKKESFPLTVTSAQKNPTAFYLCASSPRTGWPQPQHFGDGTRLSIL.

The gene calls are TRBV10-3 and TRBJ2-4; the TRBD2 assignment by TCRdb is unverifiable without DNA. Per germline, CDR1 ENHRY and CDR2 SYGVKD. The CDR3 totals 13 residues. CDR3 protein: CAISPGLGNIQYF.

The rearrangement joins TRBV18 to TRBJ1-5. The CDR3 is made up of 15 amino acids. Germline CDR1 and CDR2: KGHSH and LQKENI. The CDR3 here is CASSPPGPSNQPQHF. The variable domain in full, with the rest retrieved from reference TRBV18 and TRBJ1-5, is NAGVMQNPRHLVRRRGQEARLRCSPMKGHSHVYWYRQLPEEGLKFMVYLQKENIIDESGMPKERFSAEFPKEGPSILRIQQVVRGDSAAYFCASSPPGPSNQPQHFGDGTRLSIL.

V and J are TRBV7-2 and TRBJ2-7. Germline V gene lookup returns CDR1 SGHTA and CDR2 FQGNSA. The CDR3 length is 11 residues. The CDR3 sequence: CATEALYEQYF. Full variable domain (rest looked up from reference TRBV7-2 and TRBJ2-7): GAGVSQSPSNKVTEKGKDVELRCDPISGHTALYWYRQSLGQGLEFLIYFQGNSAPDKSGLPSDRFSAERTGGSVSTLTIQRTQQEDSAVYLCATEALYEQYFGPGTRLTVT.

The J gene is TRBJ2-3, the V gene TRBV7-2; TCRdb's D call, TRBD2, is unchecked because there is no DNA. Germline lookup yields CDR1 SGHTA and CDR2 FQGNSA. The CDR3 is 15 amino acids. The CDR3 sequence is CASSLSSGFTDTQYF.

The chain couples TRBV5-1 to TRBJ2-7; TCRdb picks TRBD1, but there is no DNA to check that call. CDR1 is SGHRS and CDR2 is YFSETQ in the germline V gene. This CDR3 contains 15 residues. The CDR3 here is CASSYRDRTQDEQYF.

The chain recombines TRBV5-1 with TRBJ1-1; lacking DNA, the TRBD1 call made by TCRdb goes unchecked. From germline, CDR1 is SGHRS and CDR2 YFSETQ. The CDR3 totals 13 residues. The CDR3 spells CASRVRENTEAFF.

The V and J genes are TRBV30 and TRBJ2-2; checking the TCRdb D call of TRBD1 is not possible without DNA. The V gene's germline CDR1 is GTSNPN and CDR2 SVGIG (reference sequence). The CDR3 totals 14 residues. The CDR3 reads CAFSGTYNTGELFF.

The rearrangement uses TRBV7-8 and TRBJ2-3; with no DNA, the TCRdb D assignment of TRBD2 cannot be verified. Germline V gene sequence: CDR1 SGHVS, CDR2 FQNEAQ. CDR3 size: 16 residues. The CDR3 region is CASSLMTGRATDTQYF.

The V call is TRBV6-5, the J call TRBJ2-7. The CDR3 covers 15 residues. Germline-derived CDR1 and CDR2 are MNHEY and SVGAGI. The CDR3 here is CASSHSSGRPHEQYF.

The V and J genes are TRBV7-2 and TRBJ2-5; TCRdb lists TRBD1, though no DNA is available to test this call. The CDR3 extends over 14 amino acids. Germline V CDR1 and CDR2: SGHTA, FQGNSA. The CDR3 loop reads CASSLARVKETQYF.

The chain is built from TRBV5-1 and TRBJ2-7; the TCRdb D gene call, TRBD1, has no DNA to confirm it. CDR1 is SGHRS and CDR2 is YFSETQ in the germline V gene. The CDR3 has 14 residues. CDR3 protein: CASSQGAGLYEQYF.

The chain recombines TRBV27 with TRBJ1-6; the D gene TCRdb calls, TRBD1, cannot be checked with no DNA. Germline assignment: CDR1 MNHEY and CDR2 SMNVEV (reference sequence). The CDR3 spans 15 residues. The CDR3 loop reads CASSPGTGGDSPLHF.

The V call is TRBV19, the J call TRBJ2-2; TCRdb indicates TRBD1, and absent DNA this call remains unverified. Germline V gene lookup returns CDR1 LNHDA and CDR2 SQIVND (reference sequence). The CDR3 length is 14 residues. The chain's CDR3 is CASSHQGGAGELFF. The full variable domain, rest sourced from reference TRBV19 and TRBJ2-2, is DGGITQSPKYLFRKEGQNVTLSCEQNLNHDAMYWYRQDPGQGLRLIYYSQIVNDFQKGDIAEGYSVSREKKESFPLTVTSAQKNPTAFYLCASSHQGGAGELFFGEGSRLTVL.

V gene TRBV12-3 or TRBV12-4 combines with J gene TRBJ1-1; the D call of TRBD1 rests on TCRdb alone, since no DNA is present to check it. This CDR3 has 14 residues. The CDR3 loop reads CASSLAAGFTEAFF.

V gene TRBV5-1 combines with J gene TRBJ2-1. CDR1 and CDR2 (germline): SGHRS, YFSETQ. This CDR3 spans 14 amino acids. CDR3 in amino acids: CASSLGGSYNEQFF.

The rearrangement links TRBV18 to TRBJ2-5. The germline CDR1 and CDR2 sequences are KGHSH and LQKENI. The CDR3 extends over 12 amino acids. Here the CDR3 reads CASSPIDQTQYF.

The chain employs TRBV20-1 and TRBJ1-5; TCRdb designates TRBD1, a call that cannot be tested without DNA. The CDR3 runs 16 residues. CDR1 is DFQATT, CDR2 SNEGSKA, per germline (reference sequence). CDR3 sequence reads: CSASRRDRRSNQPQHF.

This chain uses TRBV28 with TRBJ1-4; the D call from TCRdb, TRBD1, cannot be confirmed without DNA. Per the germline V gene, CDR1 is MDHEN and CDR2 is SYDVKM. This CDR3 region has 14 residues. CDR3 amino acids: CASSPLSSGRKLFF.

This rearrangement joins TRBV29-1 to TRBJ1-2; TCRdb's D call, TRBD1, is unchecked because there is no DNA. The CDR3 sequence is 13 residues long. The V gene's germline CDR1 is SQVTM and CDR2 ANQGSEA. CDR3 protein: CSVGDPRGNGYTF. Full variable domain (rest looked up from reference TRBV29-1 and TRBJ1-2): SAVISQKPSRDICQRGTSLTIQCQVDSQVTMMFWYRQQPGQSLTLIATANQGSEATYESGFVIDKFPISRPNLTFSTLTVSNMSPEDSSIYLCSVGDPRGNGYTFGSGTRLTVV.

Here the CDR3 reads CASSLDRGSLTDTQYF. V gene TRBV27 combines with J gene TRBJ2-3. Germline V lookup: CDR1 MNHEY, CDR2 SMNVEV (reference sequence). The CDR3 runs 16 residues.